Described below is a single T cell receptor (beta chain) sequence and its context. This clonotype was seen a few times. What this receptor recognizes is not known. Per-nucleotide qualities are absent, and no much larger clonotype sits a single base away. This sample stems from a study of T-cell reconstitution after alpha-beta-depleted transplantation in children (dated by TCRdb to the mid-2010s). Describing the broader study: T-cell immune reconstitution after TCRalphabeta/CD19-depleted allogeneic hematopoietic cell transplantation in children was quantitatively tracked in the study by means of TCR repertoire profiling.

V is pruned by 3 bases and J by 3 bases, leaving 4 bases of the junction without a gene match. From cysteine to phenylalanine, the CDR3 is 14 amino acids long. The only DNA kept is the CDR3, 42 bases in frame from the first base. Based on the germline V gene, the CDR1 and CDR2 sequences are LGHNA and YSLEER. Library creation used PCR. Data came from an Illumina HiSeq 2500. TCR library preparation used molecular barcoding, with unique molecular identifiers applied to normalize quantification of the TCRbeta repertoire. TCRdb reworked the public reads: Q25 trimming with fastp, MiXCR clone assembly, productive beta chains retained. Rows are unified per CDR3 protein, each entry keeping the most common DNA and genes. The sample table lists some 640,000 distinct CDR3 sequences, over 15% of them with a count of one. The ten largest clones take up about 1.1% of the sample.

The specimen comprised PBMCs from the stem cell graft donor, sampled from the stem cell graft. This receptor was obtained from a human donor who donated a stem cell graft to a child with acute myeloid leukemia. The rearranged chain carries TRBV4-3 and TRBJ2-7; a stretch of 8 junction bases matches TRBD1. The sequenced DNA is TGCGCCAGCAGCCAGGACAGGGATGTCTACGAGCAGTACTTC. Its coded protein is CASSQDRDVYEQYF.